The clone carrying this TCR beta chain was seen at least ten times. Its antigen is not identified. Library construction for TCR beta used iRepertoire HTBI primers and Arm-PCR of CDR3 regions. From the multiplex PCR reads, TCRdb called clonotypes with MiXCR, one entry per CDR3 protein. The profile shows 350,000 to 450,000 distinct CDR3 sequences, approximately 12% of them singletons. The data were taken from a study of regulatory T cells in long-lasting Graves disease. V dropped 6 bases and J dropped 1 base, with 16 bases sitting between them. Germline CDR1 and CDR2: MNHNS and SASEGT. The CDR3 length is 15 residues. Study-level findings and limits: Patients with persistent disease showed a bias toward TRBV28, TRBJ1-2 and TRBJ2-5.

The sample's time point: newly diagnosed GD, antithyroid drugs for less than 3 months. The TCR library was prepared using RNA isolated from PBMCs. Another study also made use of these data, one on T cells in Graves' hyperthyroidism and ophthalmopathy.

The clonotype originates from a woman between 18 and 30 years old with Graves disease. The sequencing here drew on peripheral blood mononuclear cells (PBMCs), taken at new diagnosis, from a patient treated with antithyroid drugs. J is TRBJ2-7 and V is TRBV6-1; a possible D gene is TRBD2 (7 bases). The CDR3 DNA reads TGTGCCAGCAGCCCCAGGAGGGGGGGATCCTACGAGCAGTACGTC. Translation: CASSPRRGGSYEQYV.